Shown below are 22 T cell receptor beta chains from a single sample sequenced in a study of T cell responses to AZD1222 COVID-19 vaccine. TCRdb's copy holds only in-frame clones and misses some; the assay was immunoSEQ multiplex PCR. The data contain roughly 100,000 clones, more than 70% of them singletons. The sequencing used peripheral blood, collected on day 0 of AZD1222 vaccination. Every receptor here comes from an adult in good health.

V gene TRBV7-3 combines with J gene TRBJ2-3; tentative D call: TRBD2 (6 bases). Germline V gene lookup returns CDR1 SGHTA and CDR2 FQGTGA. The CDR3 is 15 amino acids. V was trimmed by 1 base and J by 4 bases, leaving 12 bases between them. The DNA for the CDR3 is TGTGCCAGCAGCTTAATGGGGGGAGTCGCAGATACGCAGTATTTT. Translation: CASSLMGGVADTQYF.

This clone was seen a few times. V is TRBV21-1 and J is TRBJ1-2; no check of the table's D call, TRBD1, against the DNA was made. TRBV21-1 is shown as a pseudogene. This CDR3 has 13 residues. The CDR3 region is CASSRDTEYGYTF. The CDR3 DNA is TGTGCCAGCAGCAGGGACACGGAGTATGGCTACACCTTC.

The chain recombines TRBV7-3 with TRBJ1-5, with 9 bases fitting TRBD1. This CDR3 has 17 residues. J was trimmed by 7 bases and V by 5 bases; bases with no gene match: 15. Germline assignment: CDR1 SGHTA and CDR2 FQGTGA. CDR3 loop: CASSPKTGTGIGQPQHF. Written as DNA, the CDR3 is TGTGCCAGCAGCCCCAAAACCGGGACAGGGATCGGGCAGCCCCAGCATTTT.

The J gene is TRBJ2-3, the V gene TRBV14, with TRBD1 as a possible D gene (5 bases). This CDR3 contains 14 residues. With 4 bases removed from V and 5 bases from J, the gap between germline ends came to 13 bases. Germline V CDR1 and CDR2: SGHDN, FVKESK. For the CDR3, the DNA is TGTGCCAGCAGCCGCCGGCAGGGTCGAGATACGCAGTATTTT. Its translation is CASSRRQGRDTQYF.

The chain employs TRBV11-3 and TRBJ1-2, with a tentative D call TRBD1 (5 bases). V lost 2 bases and J lost 8, with 12 bases in between. Germline CDR1 SGHNT, CDR2 YENEEA. The CDR3 runs to 13 residues. Written as DNA, the CDR3 is TGTGCCAGCAGCTTAAACGGGGCTGGCGGCTACACCTTC. Its protein product is CASSLNGAGGYTF.

The rearrangement uses TRBV24-1 and TRBJ2-1; D is ambiguous. The CDR3 is made up of 11 amino acids. V gave up 9 bases and J gave up 10 bases, with 12 bases separating them. Germline CDR1 KGHDR, CDR2 SFDVKD. CDR3 bases: TGTGCCACCGCACTCTTTAGGGAGCAGTTCTTC. Protein: CATALFREQFF.

V is TRBV19 and J is TRBJ1-2; the D gene is possibly TRBD1 (6 bases). V was pared by 3 bases and J by 0 bases, with 11 bases between. This CDR3 region has 15 residues. Germline lookup yields CDR1 LNHDA and CDR2 SQIVND (reference sequence). This CDR3 reads CASSIGRGANYGYTF. CDR3 sequence (DNA): TGTGCCAGTAGTATCGGAAGGGGGGCTAACTATGGCTACACCTTC. The full variable domain, in which reference TRBV19 and TRBJ1-2 provide the parts outside the CDR3, is DGGITQSPKYLFRKEGQNVTLSCEQNLNHDAMYWYRQDPGQGLRLIYYSQIVNDFQKGDIAEGYSVSREKKESFPLTVTSAQKNPTAFYLCASSIGRGANYGYTFGSGTRLTVV.

This clone was seen more than once but under ten times. This sequence joins TRBV9 and TRBJ2-1; D gene uncertain. Germline lookup yields CDR1 SGDLS and CDR2 YYNGEE. Trimming took off 3 bases at V and 6 bases at J, with 13 bases between the two ends. This CDR3 comprises 14 residues. This chain's CDR3 is CASSATPNSNEQFF. In DNA form, the CDR3 reads TGTGCCAGCAGCGCTACCCCAAACAGCAATGAGCAGTTCTTC.

This chain connects TRBV7-9 to TRBJ2-1, with a tentative D call TRBD1 (6 bases). There are 12 residues in the CDR3. Trimming left V 1 base short and J 10 bases short, with 8 bases between. The germline CDR1 and CDR2 sequences are SEHNR and FQNEAQ (reference sequence). CDR3 in amino acids: CASSLDTGEQFF. In nucleotides, the CDR3 is TGTGCCAGCAGCTTAGATACAGGGGAGCAGTTCTTC.

The chain links TRBV7-8 to TRBJ2-1; 7 positions agree with TRBD2. There are 16 residues in the CDR3. J lost 4 bases, V lost 3 bases, and 9 bases had no gene match. From germline, CDR1 is SGHVS and CDR2 FQNEAQ. DNA for the CDR3: TGTGCCAGCAGCTTGACCCCGGGACTATCTTACAATGAGCAGTTCTTC. Translated: CASSLTPGLSYNEQFF. Full variable domain (missing parts from reference TRBV7-8 and TRBJ2-1): GAGVSQSPRYKVAKRGQDVALRCDPISGHVSLFWYQQALGQGPEFLTYFQNEAQLDKSGLPSDRFFAERPEGSVSTLKIQRTQQEDSAVYLCASSLTPGLSYNEQFFGPGTRLTVL.

The rearrangement links TRBV6-6 to TRBJ2-7, with D unclear. Deletions cut 5 bases from V and 7 bases from J, with 21 bases between. This CDR3 has 15 residues. Germline lookup yields CDR1 MNHNY and CDR2 SVGAGI (reference sequence). The CDR3 bases are TGTGCCAGCAGTAAGGTAGGACCGGTCACGGCGGAGCAGTACTTC. This encodes CASSKVGPVTAEQYF.

The chain couples TRBV11-3 to TRBJ1-1; no reliable D call. Per the germline V gene, CDR1 is SGHNT and CDR2 is YENEEA. The CDR3 contains 15 residues. V was pared by 5 bases and J by 2 bases, with 15 bases between. CDR3 protein: CASSQESTSNTEAFF. CDR3 DNA sequence: TGTGCCAGCAGCCAAGAAAGTACCAGCAACACTGAAGCTTTCTTT.

This chain uses TRBV29-1 with TRBJ1-2; 9 positions agree with TRBD1. CDR3 length: 13 residues. In germline, CDR1 is SQVTM, CDR2 ANQGSEA. Germline trimming cut 7 bases from V and 4 bases from J; bases unmatched to any gene: 7. The CDR3 protein is CSAVTGGLYGYTF. CDR3 DNA sequence: TGCAGCGCCGTAACAGGGGGCCTCTATGGCTACACCTTC.

This sequence joins TRBV7-9 and TRBJ2-7; 9 positions match TRBD1. The CDR3 extends over 14 amino acids. The junction had 8 bases not matched to a gene; V was cut back by 5 bases and J by 6 bases. Germline V gene lookup returns CDR1 SEHNR and CDR2 FQNEAQ (reference sequence). CDR3 residues: CASSTTGQGVEQYF. The DNA of the CDR3 is TGTGCCAGCAGCACCACGGGACAGGGAGTCGAGCAGTACTTC.

The chain has TRBV7-9 and TRBJ1-1; maybe TRBD1 (5 bases). Looked up from germline, CDR1 is SEHNR and CDR2 is FQNEAQ (reference sequence). The CDR3 loop spans 14 amino acids. V lost 1 base to trimming and J lost 1 base, with 7 bases between them. This CDR3 is CASSLETENTEAFF. CDR3 DNA: TGTGCCAGCAGCTTAGAGACAGAGAACACTGAAGCTTTCTTT.

This rearrangement joins TRBV7-4 to TRBJ1-5; D is possibly TRBD1 (6 bases). V lost 5 bases and J lost 0, with 14 bases in between. The germline CDR1 and CDR2 sequences are SGHVT and SQSDAQ. CDR3 size: 16 residues. The CDR3 region is CASSLGQPYSNQPQHF. CDR3 DNA: TGTGCCAGCAGCCTTGGACAGCCTTATAGCAATCAGCCCCAGCATTTT.

DNA of the CDR3: TGTGCCAGCAAACTGGTGATAGAGAACACTGAAGCTTTCTTT. It specifies CASKLVIENTEAFF. The V call is TRBV28, the J call TRBJ1-1, with D uncertain. The germline gives CDR1 MDHEN, CDR2 SYDVKM. The CDR3 is 14 residues long. Trimming left V 7 bases short and J 1 base short, with 13 bases between.

This clone came up once. V gene TRBV28 combines with J gene TRBJ2-5; TRBD2 aligns across 7 bases. V lost 2 bases to trimming and J lost 0 bases; unmatched junction nucleotides: 0. The CDR3 has 14 residues. Germline V gene lookup returns CDR1 MDHEN and CDR2 SYDVKM. The CDR3 DNA is TGTGCCAGCAGTTTAAGCGGGAACCAAGAGACCCAGTACTTC. Amino acids: CASSLSGNQETQYF.

CDR3 sequence reads: CASSNLGQAKETQYF. The CDR3 DNA reads as TGTGCCAGCAGCAACCTGGGACAGGCCAAAGAGACCCAGTACTTC. The chain recombines TRBV21-1 with TRBJ2-5; the table's D call of TRBD1 was not tested on the DNA. TRBV21-1 is annotated as a pseudogene. The CDR3 loop spans 15 amino acids.

The chain is built from TRBV6-2 or TRBV6-3 and TRBJ2-7, with TRBD1 matching over 7 bases. Germline CDR1 reads MNHEY; CDR2 reads SVGEGT. Losses at the gene ends were 0 bases for V and 2 bases for J; bases not matched to a gene: 10. The CDR3 loop spans 17 amino acids. CDR3 sequence (DNA): TGTGCCAGCAGTTACTCGAACAGGGGCCCTGCGGCCTACGAGCAGTACTTC. Translation: CASSYSNRGPAAYEQYF.

This clone was counted once. The rearrangement uses TRBV19 and TRBJ2-5, with D maybe TRBD1 (6 bases). V was clipped by 2 bases and J by 2 bases, with 6 bases between them. The CDR3 extends over 13 amino acids. The germline V gene has CDR1 LNHDA and CDR2 SQIVND (reference sequence). Here the CDR3 reads CASSIQGQETQYF. The CDR3 nucleotides read TGTGCCAGTAGTATACAGGGGCAAGAGACCCAGTACTTC.

This clone has more than one count but fewer than ten. V is TRBV19 and J is TRBJ2-7, with 11 bases identical to TRBD1. CDR1 is LNHDA and CDR2 is SQIVND in the germline V gene (reference sequence). V lost 6 bases to trimming and J lost 2 bases; unmatched junction nucleotides: 6. The CDR3 runs 15 residues. CDR3 bases: TGTGCCAGTAGCCCACCGGGACAGGGGGCCTACGAGCAGTACTTC. It translates to CASSPPGQGAYEQYF. Based on the CDR3 plus reference TRBV19 and TRBJ2-7, the full variable domain is DGGITQSPKYLFRKEGQNVTLSCEQNLNHDAMYWYRQDPGQGLRLIYYSQIVNDFQKGDIAEGYSVSREKKESFPLTVTSAQKNPTAFYLCASSPPGQGAYEQYFGPGTRLTVT.